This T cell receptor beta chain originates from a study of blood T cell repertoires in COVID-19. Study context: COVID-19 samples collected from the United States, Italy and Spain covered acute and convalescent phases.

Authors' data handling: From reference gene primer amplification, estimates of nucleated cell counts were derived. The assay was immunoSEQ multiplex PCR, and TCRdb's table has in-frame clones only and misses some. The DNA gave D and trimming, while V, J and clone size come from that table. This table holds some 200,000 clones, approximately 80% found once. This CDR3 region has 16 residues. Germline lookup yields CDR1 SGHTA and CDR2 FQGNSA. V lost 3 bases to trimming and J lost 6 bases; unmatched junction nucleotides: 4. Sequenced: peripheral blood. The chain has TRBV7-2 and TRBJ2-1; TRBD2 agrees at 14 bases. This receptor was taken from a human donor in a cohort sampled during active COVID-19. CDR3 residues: CASSFPGLAGGNEQFF. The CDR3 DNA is TGTGCCAGCAGCTTCCCAGGACTAGCGGGAGGCAATGAGCAGTTCTTC.